This TCR beta chain derives from a study of monozygotic twins with inflammatory bowel disease. Study-wide points: No distinction between different T cell subtypes was possible. IBD patients shared fewer clonotypes with other individuals than healthy twins, especially patients with disease activity signs. A single strong clonotype or signal linked to IBD was not supported.

Germline-derived CDR1 and CDR2 are SGHRS and YFSETQ. The CDR3 runs 14 residues. TCRdb reprocessed the 5' RACE reads and keeps a single row for each CDR3 protein, giving no DNA. The clone table shows over 90,000 distinct CDR3 sequences, with the ten largest holding under 2.5%. As concerns this clonotype: The antigen is not known.

After skipping T cell sorting, the authors isolated total RNA from whole blood. This TCR came from a human donor with ulcerative colitis or Crohn's disease, or a healthy co-twin of an affected twin (not recorded which). J is TRBJ2-7 and V is TRBV5-1; TCRdb calls TRBD1, which cannot be checked without DNA. The sample consisted of blood. CDR3 residues: CASSTGTPPYEQYF.